One T cell receptor (beta chain) is described in this entry. Its binding antigen is unknown. Base qualities are not recorded, but no much larger clone differs from it by a single base. Library preparation used the immunoSEQ multiplex PCR assay. Held by TCRdb, this immuneACCESS table contains in-frame sequences only and omits some clones. Under half of the omission traces to an unresolved V gene where checked; the cause of the rest is unknown. This sample comprises over 80,000 clones, roughly four fifths of them detected only once. 1.5% to 2% of the sample is taken by the ten largest. The data are from a study of control samples from healthy donors and cancer patients (dated by TCRdb to the early 2020s). The CDR3 spans 15 residues, from the cysteine through the phenylalanine. The only DNA kept is the CDR3, 45 bases in frame from the first base. The germline V gene supplies CDR1 SGHRS and CDR2 YFSETQ. V is shortened by 0 bases, J by 13 bases, and the region joining them spans 17 bases.

The sequenced material came from blood. The sequence came from a man between 60 and 75 years old in good health. The sequence links TRBV5-1 to TRBJ1-6; TRBD1 is a possible D gene, resting on 5 matching bases. At the DNA level, the sequence is TGCGCCAGCAGCTTGGATGGGCAGGGCGCTTTTCCCCTCCACTTT. The translation is CASSLDGQGAFPLHF.